This T cell receptor beta chain was found in a study of T cells in Graves' hyperthyroidism and ophthalmopathy. Authors of the study amplified TCR beta CDR3 regions from RNA transcripts. The HTBI primer set drove a first-round RT-PCR of the TCR CDR3. TCRdb re-derived calls from the multiplex PCR reads in MiXCR, one entry per CDR3 protein. The sample gives 560,000 or so distinct CDR3 sequences, 46% of which show up once; about 7.8% is in the top ten. This clonotype came up many times. Sequences were obtained from peripheral blood or thyroid tissue (not recorded which). The source is a woman aged 18 to 35 with Graves' hyperthyroidism.

As DNA, the CDR3 is TGCAGCGTTCCCCCCTCCACGGACCCCAGGGGGGAGACCCAGTACTTC. It translates to CSVPPSTDPRGETQYF. The V and J genes are TRBV29-1 and TRBJ2-5, with 7 bases that match TRBD1. V lost 5 bases, J lost 5 bases, and 17 bases stayed unmatched. Per germline, CDR1 SQVTM and CDR2 ANQGSEA. CDR3 length: 16 amino acids.